This paragraph covers one T cell receptor (beta chain) sequence. Its antigen remains unidentified. Per-base quality was not reported, and no clone a single base away is much larger than it. This sample stems from a study of blood T cell repertoires in COVID-19 (dated by TCRdb to about 2020). Describing the broader study: The collaborator samples originated in the United States, Italy and Spain and spanned the acute and convalescent phases of COVID-19. Sample metadata almost always included a de-identified subject ID, COVID-19 status, age in years and sex. Subjects who had been exposed to COVID-19, were actively infected with it, or had recovered from it provided the deeply sampled blood TCRbeta repertoires that made up the dataset. Samples were obtained from the ongoing ImmuneRACE study (first 160 participants) and from approximately 1,200 subjects provided by 6 global collaborators. The repertoires were released in a freely available public database intended as a resource for research on the immune response to SARS-CoV-2. Where available, HLA class I and class II types were taken from metadata supplied by the sample provider and were not determined by assay-based typing. The prospective study material was composed of cDNA or gDNA derived from T cells, B-cell-depleted T cells, or PBMCs.

Samples from volunteer blood donors who had recovered from COVID-19 were contributed by a second Seattle source. The collaborating institutions used their own protocols to collect whole blood in K2EDTA tubes. For TCRbeta analysis, collaborator samples were shipped as frozen whole blood, as isolated PBMCs, or as DNA extracted from either sample type. The paper as a whole reports these results and caveats: The amount of clinical and demographic metadata varied by source and participant and was provided uncurated.

The CDR3 runs 14 residues from the cysteine to the phenylalanine. The sequence is cut down to CDR3 DNA, 42 bases in frame from base 1. V is trimmed back by 5 bases and J by 4 bases, and the junction contains 3 bases that no gene match accounts for. Via the germline V gene, CDR1 is MRHNA and CDR2 SNTAGT. TCRbeta CDR3 regions were amplified from genomic DNA by means of the immunoSEQ Assay, a bias-controlled multiplex PCR. The published analysis was carried out like this. The number of nucleated cells in each sample was estimated by amplification of reference gene primers within the assay. To quantify the absolute abundance of each unique TCRbeta CDR3 rearrangement, sequence reads were collapsed and filtered. For each sample, productive Simpson clonality was calculated by taking the square root of Simpson's diversity index across productive rearrangements. TCRdb limited this immuneACCESS table to in-frame rearrangements with V and J called. A share of clones is missing; checked studies link under half to unresolved V genes, and the rest is unexplained. V and J calls and clone size come straight from that table; D and trimming were deduced from the DNA. This sample lists some 290,000 clones; roughly 87% were detected once. The top ten clones comprise about 2.2% of the sample.

The chain links TRBV6-4 with TRBJ2-2, with TRBD1 identical over 8 junction bases. This sequence originates from a woman between 50 and 59 years old who had recovered from COVID-19. Sequencing was done on a sample of peripheral blood. The CDR3 has the sequence CASSQGALTGELFF. DNA sequence: TGTGCCAGCAGTCAGGGGGCGCTCACCGGGGAGCTGTTTTTT.